Many counts were recorded for the clone carrying this T cell receptor beta chain. Trimming cost V 7 bases and J 10 bases, with 19 bases left between them. The CDR3 is 13 residues long. Germline CDR1 reads MDHEN; CDR2 reads SYDVKM. From RNA, the CDR3 regions of TCR beta chains were amplified and sequenced. RT-PCR was first run with HTBI primers, then multiplex PCR in a second round. Each CDR3 protein gets one entry after TCRdb re-called the multiplex PCR reads with MiXCR. The sample has some 350,000 distinct CDR3 sequences, approximately 18% seen once. This sample was included in a study of Graves' ophthalmopathy and Graves' hyperthyroidism. Across the whole study: Samples of peripheral blood were obtained at initial diagnosis, prior to treatment of any kind.

The origin of this receptor is an adult woman with stable Graves' hyperthyroidism. The sequenced sample consisted of peripheral blood. The chain joins TRBV28 to TRBJ2-5, with no clear D. The CDR3 reads CASTSSADSYQYF. CDR3 coding DNA: TGTGCCAGCACCTCTTCGGCCGACTCCTACCAGTACTTC.